This T cell receptor (beta chain) was captured in a study of blood T cell repertoires in COVID-19. Study details: The United States, Italy and Spain supplied acute and convalescent COVID-19 samples. In each case, the material was cDNA or gDNA derived from T cells, B-cell-depleted T cells, or PBMCs.

Original processing notes: Researchers report that nucleated cell counts were estimated from reference gene primer amplification. Only in-frame clones appear in the TCRdb table, and some are missing; sequencing was by immunoSEQ multiplex PCR. V, J and clone size are taken as reported in that table, and D and trimming were inferred from the DNA itself. The table includes fewer than 120,000 clones, 87% detected once. Germline V gene data show CDR1 as SGHDN and CDR2 as FVKESK. The CDR3 spans 17 residues. V gave up 0 bases and J gave up 4 bases, with 13 bases separating them. The table lists this clone with a count of one.

This clonotype was sampled from a human donor in a cohort sampled during active COVID-19. Sequencing was done on a sample of peripheral blood. This chain joins TRBV14 and TRBJ1-6; D not resolved. The CDR3 DNA sequence: TGTGCCAGCAGCCAAGACGGGAAGCGGGATTATAATTCACCCCTCCACTTT. It specifies CASSQDGKRDYNSPLHF.